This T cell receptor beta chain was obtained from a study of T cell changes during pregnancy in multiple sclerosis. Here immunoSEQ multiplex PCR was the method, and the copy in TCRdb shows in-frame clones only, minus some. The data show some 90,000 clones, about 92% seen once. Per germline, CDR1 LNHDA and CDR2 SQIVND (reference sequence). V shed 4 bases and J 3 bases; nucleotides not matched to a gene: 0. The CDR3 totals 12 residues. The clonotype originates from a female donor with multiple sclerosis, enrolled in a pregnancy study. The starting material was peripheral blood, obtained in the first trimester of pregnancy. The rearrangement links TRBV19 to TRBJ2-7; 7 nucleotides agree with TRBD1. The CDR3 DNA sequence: TGTGCCAGTAGTACAGGGGGCTACGAGCAGTACTTC. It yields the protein CASSTGGYEQYF.